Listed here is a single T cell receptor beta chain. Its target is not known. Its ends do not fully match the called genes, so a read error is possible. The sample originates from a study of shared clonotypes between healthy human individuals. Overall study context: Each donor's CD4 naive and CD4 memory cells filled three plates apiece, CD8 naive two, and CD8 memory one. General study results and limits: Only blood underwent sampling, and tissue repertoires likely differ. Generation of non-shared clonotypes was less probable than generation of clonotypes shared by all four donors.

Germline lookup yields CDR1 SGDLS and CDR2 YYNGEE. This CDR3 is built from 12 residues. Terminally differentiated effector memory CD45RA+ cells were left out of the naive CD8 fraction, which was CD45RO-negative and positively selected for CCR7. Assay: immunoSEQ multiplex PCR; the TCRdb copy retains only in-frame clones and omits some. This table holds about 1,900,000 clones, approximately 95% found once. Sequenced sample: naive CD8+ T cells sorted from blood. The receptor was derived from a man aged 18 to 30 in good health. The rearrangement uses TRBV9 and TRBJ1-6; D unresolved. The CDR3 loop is CASKADNSPLHF. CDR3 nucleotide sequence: TGTGCCAGCAAGGCGGATAACTCACCCCTCCACTTT. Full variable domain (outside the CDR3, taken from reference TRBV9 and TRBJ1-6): DSGVTQTPKHLITATGQRVTLRCSPRSGDLSVYWYQQSLDQGLQFLIQYYNGEERAKGNILERFSAQQFPDLHSELNLSSLELGDSALYFCASKADNSPLHFGNGTRLTVT.